What follows are 4 T cell receptor beta chains derived from one specimen sequenced in a study of blood T cell repertoires in COVID-19. TCRdb's copy holds only in-frame clones and misses some; the assay was immunoSEQ multiplex PCR. This table has 200,000 or so clones, around 82% appearing once. Specimen: peripheral blood. These receptors originate from a woman aged 70-85 years with acute or convalescent COVID-19.

This clone occurred a few times. This rearrangement joins TRBV11-3 to TRBJ2-5; 16 positions match TRBD2. Germline-derived CDR1 and CDR2 are SGHNT and YENEEA. The V gene end was trimmed by 5 bases and the J gene end by 5 bases; junction bases not matched to a gene: 2. The CDR3 totals 15 residues. DNA of the CDR3: TGTGCCAGCAGCCTGGGACTAGCGGGAGGGGAGACCCAGTACTTC. Protein product: CASSLGLAGGETQYF. The full variable domain, in which reference TRBV11-3 and TRBJ2-5 provide the parts outside the CDR3, is EAGVVQSPRYKIIEKKQPVAFWCNPISGHNTLYWYLQNLGQGPELLIRYENEEAVDDSQLPKDRFSAERLKGVDSTLKIQPAELGDSAVYLCASSLGLAGGETQYFGPGTRLLVL.

V gene TRBV18 combines with J gene TRBJ2-5; TRBD2 might be the D (6 bases). This CDR3 has 14 amino acids. The ends were cut back, 0 bases at V and 2 bases at J, with 7 bases in the middle. Germline-derived CDR1 and CDR2 are KGHSH and LQKENI. As DNA, the CDR3 is TGTGCCAGCTCACCACCTAGCGGTCAAGAGACCCAGTACTTC. This encodes CASSPPSGQETQYF.

This chain connects TRBV15 to TRBJ2-1; D might be TRBD1 (5 bases). The CDR3 covers 12 residues. Germline-derived CDR1 and CDR2 are LNHNV and YYDKDF (reference sequence). Between the trimmed V and J ends, which lost 0 bases and 15 bases, there was a span of 12 bases. The CDR3 DNA reads TGTGCCACCAGCAGAGATAGCAGGGTCCGGTTCTTC. Amino acids: CATSRDSRVRFF. The full variable domain, in which reference TRBV15 and TRBJ2-1 provide the parts outside the CDR3, is DAMVIQNPRYQVTQFGKPVTLSCSQTLNHNVMYWYQQKSSQAPKLLFHYYDKDFNNEADTPDNFQSRRPNTSFCFLDIRSPGLGDTAMYLCATSRDSRVRFFGPGTRLTVL.

This clone has a handful of counts. The gene calls are TRBV6-6 and TRBJ1-5; D gene uncertain. Per the germline V gene, CDR1 is MNHNY and CDR2 is SVGAGI (reference sequence). This CDR3 has 17 amino acids. V lost 5 bases to trimming and J lost 3 bases, with 20 bases between them. The CDR3 nucleotides are TGTGCCAGCAGTCAAACCAGTCCCAGTTTCAACAATCAGCCCCAGCATTTT. The encoded protein is CASSQTSPSFNNQPQHF.